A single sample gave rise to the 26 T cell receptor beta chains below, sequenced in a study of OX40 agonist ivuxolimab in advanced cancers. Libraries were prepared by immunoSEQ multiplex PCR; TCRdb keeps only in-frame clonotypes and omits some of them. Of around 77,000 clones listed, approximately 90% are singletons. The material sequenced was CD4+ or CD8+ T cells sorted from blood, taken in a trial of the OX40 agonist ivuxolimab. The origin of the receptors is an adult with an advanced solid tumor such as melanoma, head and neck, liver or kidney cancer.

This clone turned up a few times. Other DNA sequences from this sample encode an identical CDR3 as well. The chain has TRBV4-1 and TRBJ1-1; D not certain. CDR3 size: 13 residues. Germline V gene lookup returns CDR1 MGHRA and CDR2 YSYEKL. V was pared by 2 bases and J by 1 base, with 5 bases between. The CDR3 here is CASSQFPNTEAFF. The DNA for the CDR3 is TGCGCCAGCAGCCAATTCCCGAACACTGAAGCTTTCTTT.

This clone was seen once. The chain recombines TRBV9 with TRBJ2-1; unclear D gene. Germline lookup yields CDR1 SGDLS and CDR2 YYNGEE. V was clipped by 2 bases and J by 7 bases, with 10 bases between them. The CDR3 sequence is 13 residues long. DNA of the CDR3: TGTGCCAGCAGCGTCCCCCCAGAGAATGAGCAGTTCTTC. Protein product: CASSVPPENEQFF.

The CDR3 loop reads CASSLGVFTYNEQFF. CDR3 nucleotide sequence: TGTGCCAGCAGCTTGGGGGTGTTTACCTACAATGAGCAGTTCTTC. The chain recombines TRBV7-9 with TRBJ2-1, with D perhaps given as TRBD1 or TRBD2 (5 bases each). CDR1 is SEHNR, CDR2 FQNEAQ, per germline (reference sequence). This CDR3 is built from 15 residues. Trimming shortened V by 3 bases and J by 2 bases, and 11 bases separated the two germline ends.

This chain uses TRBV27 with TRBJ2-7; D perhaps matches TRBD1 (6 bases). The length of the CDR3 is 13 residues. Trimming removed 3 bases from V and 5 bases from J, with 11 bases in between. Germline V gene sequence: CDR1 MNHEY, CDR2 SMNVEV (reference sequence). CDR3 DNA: TGTGCCAGCAGTTTTTCAGGGGTGGACGAGCAGTACTTC. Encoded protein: CASSFSGVDEQYF.

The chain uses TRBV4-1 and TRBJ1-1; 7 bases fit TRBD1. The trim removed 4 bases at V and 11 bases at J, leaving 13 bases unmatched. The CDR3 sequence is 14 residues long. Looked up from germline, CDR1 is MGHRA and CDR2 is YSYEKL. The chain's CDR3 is CASSPGQAMLGAFF. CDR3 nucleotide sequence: TGCGCCAGCAGCCCCGGACAGGCAATGTTAGGCGCTTTCTTT.

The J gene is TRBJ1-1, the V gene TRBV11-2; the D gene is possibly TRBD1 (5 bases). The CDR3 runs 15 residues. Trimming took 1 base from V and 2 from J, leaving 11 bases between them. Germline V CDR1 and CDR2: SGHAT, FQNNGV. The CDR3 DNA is TGTGCCAGCAGCTTAGGGCGGGACGGAAACACTGAAGCTTTCTTT. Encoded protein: CASSLGRDGNTEAFF.

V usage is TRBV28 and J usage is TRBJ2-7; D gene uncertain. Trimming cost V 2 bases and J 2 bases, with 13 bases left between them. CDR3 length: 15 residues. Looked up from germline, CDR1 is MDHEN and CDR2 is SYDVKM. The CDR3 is CASSLVSGGAYEQYF. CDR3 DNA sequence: TGTGCCAGCAGTTTAGTTTCGGGCGGAGCCTACGAGCAGTACTTC.

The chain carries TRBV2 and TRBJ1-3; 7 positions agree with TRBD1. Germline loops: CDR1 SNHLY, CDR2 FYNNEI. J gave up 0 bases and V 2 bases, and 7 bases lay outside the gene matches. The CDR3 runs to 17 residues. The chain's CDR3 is CASSEWAGQSSGNTIYF. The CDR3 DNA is TGTGCCAGCAGTGAATGGGCGGGACAGAGCTCTGGAAACACCATATATTTT.

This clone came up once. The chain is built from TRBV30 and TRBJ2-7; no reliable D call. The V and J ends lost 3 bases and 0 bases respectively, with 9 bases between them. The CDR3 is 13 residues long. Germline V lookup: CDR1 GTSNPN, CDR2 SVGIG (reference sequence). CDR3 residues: CAWRGLSSYEQYF. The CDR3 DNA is TGTGCCTGGAGGGGCTTGAGCTCCTACGAGCAGTACTTC.

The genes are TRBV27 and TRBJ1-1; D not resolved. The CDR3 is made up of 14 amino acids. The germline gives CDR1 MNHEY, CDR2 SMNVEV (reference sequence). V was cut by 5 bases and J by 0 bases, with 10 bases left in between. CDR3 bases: TGTGCCAGCAGTCAGCCAGGTGTGAACACTGAAGCTTTCTTT. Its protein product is CASSQPGVNTEAFF.

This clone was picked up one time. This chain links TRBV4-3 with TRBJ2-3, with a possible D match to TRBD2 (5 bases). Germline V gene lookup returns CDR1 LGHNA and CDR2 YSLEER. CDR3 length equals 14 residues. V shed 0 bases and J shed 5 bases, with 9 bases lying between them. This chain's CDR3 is CASSQDEGRDTQYF. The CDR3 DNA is TGCGCCAGCAGCCAAGATGAAGGGAGAGATACGCAGTATTTT.

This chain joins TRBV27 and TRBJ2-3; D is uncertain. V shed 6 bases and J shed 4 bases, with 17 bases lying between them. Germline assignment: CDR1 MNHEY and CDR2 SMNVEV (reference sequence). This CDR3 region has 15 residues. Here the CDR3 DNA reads TGTGCCAGCAGCCCTACGCCCCTTCGCGCAGATACGCAGTATTTT. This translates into CASSPTPLRADTQYF.

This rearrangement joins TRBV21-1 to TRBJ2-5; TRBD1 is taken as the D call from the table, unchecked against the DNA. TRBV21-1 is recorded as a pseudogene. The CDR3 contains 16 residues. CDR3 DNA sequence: TGTGCCAGCAGCAATCGTCCGGGACAGGGTAACGAGACCCAGTACTTC. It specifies CASSNRPGQGNETQYF.

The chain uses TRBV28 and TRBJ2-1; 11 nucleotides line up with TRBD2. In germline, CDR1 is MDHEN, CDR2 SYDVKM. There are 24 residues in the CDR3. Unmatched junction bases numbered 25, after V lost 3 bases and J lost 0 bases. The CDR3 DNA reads TGTGCCAGCAGTTTGGATACCGGGACTAGCGGTCATAGAGCCCCCAGGAGCTCCTACAATGAGCAGTTCTTC. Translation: CASSLDTGTSGHRAPRSSYNEQFF.

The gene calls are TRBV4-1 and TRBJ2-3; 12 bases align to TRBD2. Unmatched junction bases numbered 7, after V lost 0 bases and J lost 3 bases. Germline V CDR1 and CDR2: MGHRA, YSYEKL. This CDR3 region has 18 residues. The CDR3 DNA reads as TGCGCCAGCAGCCAAGAAGGGGCTAGCGGGGGGGTGACAGATACGCAGTATTTT. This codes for CASSQEGASGGVTDTQYF.

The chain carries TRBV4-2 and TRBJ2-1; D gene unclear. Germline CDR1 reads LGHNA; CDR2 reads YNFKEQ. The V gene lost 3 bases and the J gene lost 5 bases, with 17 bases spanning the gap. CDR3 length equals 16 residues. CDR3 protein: CASSQLAADQDNEQFF. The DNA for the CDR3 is TGTGCCAGCAGCCAGCTTGCTGCGGATCAAGACAATGAGCAGTTCTTC.

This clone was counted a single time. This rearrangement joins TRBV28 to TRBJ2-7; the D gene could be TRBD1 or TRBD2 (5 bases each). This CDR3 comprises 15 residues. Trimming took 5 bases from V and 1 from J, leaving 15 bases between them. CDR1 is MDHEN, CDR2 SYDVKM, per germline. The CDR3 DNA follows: TGTGCCAGCAGTCCCGGGACGTCTGCTTCCTACGAGCAGTACTTC. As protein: CASSPGTSASYEQYF.

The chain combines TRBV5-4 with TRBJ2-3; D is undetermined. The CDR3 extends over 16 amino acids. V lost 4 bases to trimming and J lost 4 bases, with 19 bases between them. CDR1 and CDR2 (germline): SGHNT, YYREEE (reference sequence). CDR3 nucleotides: TGTGCCAGCAGCCTTCTTCTAGATGTTCGGGCAGATACGCAGTATTTT. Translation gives CASSLLLDVRADTQYF.

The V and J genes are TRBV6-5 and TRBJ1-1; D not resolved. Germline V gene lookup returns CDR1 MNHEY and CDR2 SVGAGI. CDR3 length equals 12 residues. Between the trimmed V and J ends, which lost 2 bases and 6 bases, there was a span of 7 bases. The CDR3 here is CASSYAGPEAFF. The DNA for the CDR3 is TGTGCCAGCAGTTACGCGGGTCCTGAAGCTTTCTTT.

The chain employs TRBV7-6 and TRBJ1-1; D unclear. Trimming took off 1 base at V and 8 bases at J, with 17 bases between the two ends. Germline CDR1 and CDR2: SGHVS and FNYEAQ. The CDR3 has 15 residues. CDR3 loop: CASSLEPGGIGEAFF. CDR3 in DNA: TGTGCCAGCAGCTTAGAGCCTGGAGGGATTGGGGAAGCTTTCTTT.

The CDR3 reads CASSQGPGVGATYEQYF. Written as DNA, the CDR3 is TGCGCCAGCAGCCAAGGTCCCGGGGTGGGGGCAACCTACGAGCAGTACTTC. This chain joins TRBV4-1 and TRBJ2-7; perhaps TRBD1 as D (6 bases). Per germline, CDR1 MGHRA and CDR2 YSYEKL. Trimming cost V 1 base and J 2 bases, with 18 bases left between them. This CDR3 is 17 amino acids long.

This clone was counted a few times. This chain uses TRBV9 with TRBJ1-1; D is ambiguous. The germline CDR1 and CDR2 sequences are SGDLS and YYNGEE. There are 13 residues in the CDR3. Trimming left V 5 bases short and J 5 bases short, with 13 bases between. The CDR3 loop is CASRPARRTEAFF. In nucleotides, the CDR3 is TGTGCCAGCAGACCAGCCCGAAGAACTGAAGCTTTCTTT.

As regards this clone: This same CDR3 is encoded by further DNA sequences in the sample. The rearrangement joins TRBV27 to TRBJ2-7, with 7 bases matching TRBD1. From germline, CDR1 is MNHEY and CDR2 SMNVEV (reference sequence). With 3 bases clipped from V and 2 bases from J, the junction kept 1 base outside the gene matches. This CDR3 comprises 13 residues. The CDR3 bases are TGTGCCAGCAGTTTGGGGACAGCCTACGAGCAGTACTTC. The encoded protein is CASSLGTAYEQYF.

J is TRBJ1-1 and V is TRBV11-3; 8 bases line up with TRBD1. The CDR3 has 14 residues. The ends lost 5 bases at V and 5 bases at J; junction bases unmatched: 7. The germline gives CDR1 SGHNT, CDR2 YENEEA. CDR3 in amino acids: CASSEQGGSTEAFF. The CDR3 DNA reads TGTGCCAGCAGCGAACAGGGGGGTAGTACTGAAGCTTTCTTT.

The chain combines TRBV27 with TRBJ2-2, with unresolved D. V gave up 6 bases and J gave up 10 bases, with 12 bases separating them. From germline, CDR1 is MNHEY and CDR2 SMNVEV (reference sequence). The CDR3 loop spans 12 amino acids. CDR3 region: CASRTFSEELFF. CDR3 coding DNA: TGTGCCAGCAGGACCTTCTCCGAGGAGCTGTTTTTT.

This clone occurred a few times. The CDR3 DNA reads TGTGCCAGCAGCCAAGAGGACCGAGGGAACACTGAAGCTTTCTTT. This translates into CASSQEDRGNTEAFF. The chain employs TRBV4-2 and TRBJ1-1; D ambiguous. The V and J ends lost 0 bases and 1 base respectively, with 9 bases between them. The CDR3 is 15 amino acids. The germline CDR1 and CDR2 sequences are LGHNA and YNFKEQ.